These 27 T cell receptor beta chains came from one sample sequenced in a study of OX40 agonist ivuxolimab in advanced cancers. Sequencing used immunoSEQ multiplex PCR; TCRdb keeps in-frame clones, though not all of them. The data contain 45,000 to 50,000 clones, 80% to 90% of them seen just once; the ten biggest clones take up roughly 10%. The source was CD4+ or CD8+ T cells sorted from blood, collected in a trial of the OX40 agonist ivuxolimab. These receptors originate from an adult with an advanced solid tumor such as melanoma, head and neck, liver or kidney cancer.

This chain uses TRBV6-1 with TRBJ2-2; D ambiguous. This CDR3 spans 14 amino acids. Per germline, CDR1 MNHNS and CDR2 SASEGT. Trimming removed 7 bases at V and 0 bases at J, with 9 bases between. The DNA for the CDR3 is TGTGCCAGCATGGCACCCGCGAACACCGGGGAGCTGTTTTTT. Translating gives CASMAPANTGELFF.

A single count supports this clone. This chain uses TRBV27 with TRBJ1-2, with a weak D call TRBD1 (5 bases). This CDR3 contains 13 residues. The ends were cut back, 5 bases at V and 7 bases at J, with 14 bases in the middle. The germline gives CDR1 MNHEY, CDR2 SMNVEV (reference sequence). CDR3 loop: CASSSGTGFGYTF. DNA of the CDR3: TGTGCCAGCAGTAGCGGGACGGGTTTTGGCTACACCTTC.

The genes are TRBV7-3 and TRBJ2-3; D call uncertain. This CDR3 region has 14 residues. Trimming shortened V by 4 bases and J by 3 bases, and 11 bases separated the two germline ends. CDR1 and CDR2 (germline): SGHTA, FQGTGA. CDR3 DNA: TGTGCCAGCAGCTCGGAAGGTGGAACAGATACGCAGTATTTT. Translation: CASSSEGGTDTQYF.

The chain employs TRBV25-1 and TRBJ1-2; D uncertain. This CDR3 spans 16 amino acids. Trimming removed 1 base from V and 2 bases from J, with 14 bases in between. In germline, CDR1 is MGHDK, CDR2 SYGVNS. CDR3 amino acids: CASSEFGVGLNYGYTF. The DNA of the CDR3 is TGTGCCAGCAGTGAATTCGGTGTAGGGCTCAACTATGGCTACACCTTC.

This chain links TRBV19 with TRBJ1-2; the D is unclear. Per germline, CDR1 LNHDA and CDR2 SQIVND (reference sequence). The CDR3 covers 14 residues. The V end was cut by 4 bases, the J end by 4 bases, with 13 bases between. The CDR3 bases are TGTGCCAGTAGTACGACGGAAACCCTCTATGGCTACACCTTC. Encoded protein: CASSTTETLYGYTF.

This rearrangement joins TRBV6-5 to TRBJ2-2, with 10 bases identical to TRBD2. This CDR3 contains 15 residues. The V gene end was trimmed by 2 bases and the J gene end by 6 bases; junction bases not matched to a gene: 3. CDR1 MNHEY and CDR2 SVGAGI come from the germline V gene. In DNA, the CDR3 is TGTGCCAGCAGTTACGGAGCGGGGGGGGCCGGGGAGCTGTTTTTT. Amino acids: CASSYGAGGAGELFF.

The chain employs TRBV13 and TRBJ2-5; D gene unclear. V lost 2 bases and J lost 5, with 12 bases in between. The CDR3 runs 14 residues. Germline loops: CDR1 PRHDT, CDR2 FYEKMQ (reference sequence). The CDR3 region is CASSLRSQRETQYF. The CDR3 DNA reads TGTGCCAGCAGCTTACGATCGCAGAGGGAGACCCAGTACTTC.

The V call is TRBV4-1, the J call TRBJ2-7; D remains ambiguous. Germline loops: CDR1 MGHRA, CDR2 YSYEKL. The CDR3 runs 15 residues. V was trimmed by 1 base and J by 0 bases, leaving 10 bases between them. Written as DNA, the CDR3 is TGCGCCAGCAGCCAAGGCCACACGCTCTCCTACGAGCAGTACTTC. It encodes CASSQGHTLSYEQYF.

The chain has TRBV27 and TRBJ2-7, with D perhaps being TRBD1 or TRBD2 (6 bases each). V shed 3 bases and J shed 0 bases, with 9 bases lying between them. The CDR3 extends over 14 amino acids. Germline CDR1 MNHEY, CDR2 SMNVEV (reference sequence). CDR3 bases: TGTGCCAGCAGTTTCGGGGGCTTCTCCTACGAGCAGTACTTC. This translates into CASSFGGFSYEQYF.

The chain combines TRBV19 with TRBJ2-7, with D perhaps being TRBD1 or TRBD2 (5 bases each). Germline CDR1 reads LNHDA; CDR2 reads SQIVND (reference sequence). The CDR3 extends over 14 amino acids. V was pared by 6 bases and J by 6 bases, with 18 bases between. The CDR3 is CASSPYSSGLEQYF. CDR3 DNA sequence: TGTGCCAGTAGCCCTTATAGTTCGGGGCTCGAGCAGTACTTC.

The rearrangement joins TRBV6-5 to TRBJ2-7; D might be TRBD1 (5 bases). V was clipped by 4 bases and J by 7 bases, with 11 bases between them. The CDR3 is 12 amino acids. Germline V CDR1 and CDR2: MNHEY, SVGAGI. CDR3 residues: CASSSGPQEQYF. The CDR3 region has the DNA TGTGCCAGCAGTTCAGGGCCCCAGGAGCAGTACTTC.

The V gene is TRBV11-2, the J gene TRBJ1-6; 7 positions agree with TRBD1. Germline assignment: CDR1 SGHAT and CDR2 FQNNGV. Trimming took 5 bases from V and 5 from J; bases not matched to a gene: 3. The CDR3 consists of 14 residues. CDR3 sequence: CASSTGTDNSPLHF. The CDR3 DNA reads as TGTGCCAGCAGCACCGGGACAGATAATTCACCCCTCCACTTT.

This clone was seen a single time. The chain recombines TRBV14 with TRBJ2-1; 12 bases line up with TRBD1. V gave up 4 bases and J gave up 6 bases; unmatched junction bases: 7. The CDR3 is made up of 16 amino acids. The germline V gene has CDR1 SGHDN and CDR2 FVKESK. The CDR3 nucleotides read TGTGCCAGCAGCCTCCGGGGACAGGGGGCTGCCAATGAGCAGTTCTTC. Its protein is CASSLRGQGAANEQFF.

A single count supports this clone. The gene calls are TRBV30 and TRBJ2-3, with TRBD2 matching 13 bases. Germline values: CDR1 GTSNPN, CDR2 SVGIG (reference sequence). Germline trimming cut 4 bases from V and 6 bases from J; bases unmatched to any gene: 7. The length of the CDR3 is 15 residues. The CDR3 reads CAWNPLAGGADTQYF. The CDR3 DNA reads TGTGCCTGGAACCCACTAGCGGGAGGGGCGGATACGCAGTATTTT.

A single count supports this clone. This chain connects TRBV9 to TRBJ2-3; D not certain. The CDR3 sequence is 12 residues long. Trimming pared 4 bases from V and 3 bases from J, leaving 6 bases between. Germline V gene data show CDR1 as SGDLS and CDR2 as YYNGEE. The chain's CDR3 is CASSPDTDTQYF. As DNA, the CDR3 is TGTGCCAGCAGCCCCGATACAGATACGCAGTATTTT.

The V and J genes are TRBV4-2 and TRBJ1-6; D gene uncertain. CDR3 length: 15 residues. V lost 0 bases and J 8 bases, leaving 11 bases between the germline ends. CDR1 and CDR2 (germline): LGHNA, YNFKEQ. CDR3 residues: CASSQDQGMDSPLHF. The CDR3, as DNA: TGTGCCAGCAGCCAAGATCAAGGTATGGATTCACCCCTCCACTTT.

CDR3 sequence (DNA): TGTGCCAGCAGTTTGATGGAGGTCAGCTTCACCTTC. Its translation is CASSLMEVSFTF. The chain joins TRBV28 to TRBJ1-2; no clear D. Germline V gives CDR1 MDHEN, CDR2 SYDVKM. V shed 3 bases and J shed 13 bases, with 15 bases lying between them. This CDR3 comprises 12 residues.

The chain uses TRBV18 and TRBJ2-1; 13 bases agree with TRBD2. This CDR3 has 16 residues. Germline loops: CDR1 KGHSH, CDR2 LQKENI. With V trimmed by 7 bases and J by 8 bases, 11 bases remained unmatched. The CDR3 loop is CASLDLLAGGPHEQFF. CDR3 nucleotides: TGTGCCAGCTTGGATTTACTAGCGGGAGGGCCCCATGAGCAGTTCTTC.

This clone appeared a few times. The chain combines TRBV5-6 with TRBJ1-6; D ambiguous. Between the trimmed V and J ends, which lost 3 bases and 3 bases, there was a span of 7 bases. CDR1 is SGHDT and CDR2 is YYEEEE in the germline V gene. CDR3 length: 14 residues. CDR3 region: CASSSVDYNSPLHF. Written as DNA, the CDR3 is TGTGCCAGCAGCTCCGTAGACTATAATTCACCCCTCCACTTT.

The rearrangement joins TRBV7-9 to TRBJ1-2, with a weak D call TRBD1 (6 bases). The germline V gene encodes CDR1 SEHNR and CDR2 FQNEAQ (reference sequence). The CDR3 spans 15 residues. V gave up 5 bases and J gave up 7 bases, with 20 bases separating them. CDR3 coding DNA: TGTGCCAGCAGCCTTCTTCGAGACAGGTCCGGTGGCTACACCTTC. Amino acid sequence: CASSLLRDRSGGYTF.

The chain couples TRBV9 to TRBJ2-1; D gene uncertain. The CDR3 extends over 15 amino acids. V lost 0 bases and J lost 6, with 13 bases in between. Germline V gene lookup returns CDR1 SGDLS and CDR2 YYNGEE. CDR3 in amino acids: CASSVVGGYFNEQFF. The CDR3, as DNA: TGTGCCAGCAGCGTAGTAGGTGGCTACTTCAATGAGCAGTTCTTC. The whole variable domain, filled in from reference TRBV9 and TRBJ2-1, reads DSGVTQTPKHLITATGQRVTLRCSPRSGDLSVYWYQQSLDQGLQFLIQYYNGEERAKGNILERFSAQQFPDLHSELNLSSLELGDSALYFCASSVVGGYFNEQFFGPGTRLTVL.

V and J are TRBV19 and TRBJ2-7; TRBD1 agrees at 9 bases. The CDR3 is made up of 14 amino acids. V lost 7 bases, J lost 2 bases, and 6 bases stayed unmatched. Germline-derived CDR1 and CDR2 are LNHDA and SQIVND (reference sequence). This CDR3 reads CASNPTGGPYEQYF. The CDR3 DNA follows: TGTGCCAGTAACCCGACAGGGGGACCCTACGAGCAGTACTTC. Full variable domain (missing parts from reference TRBV19 and TRBJ2-7): DGGITQSPKYLFRKEGQNVTLSCEQNLNHDAMYWYRQDPGQGLRLIYYSQIVNDFQKGDIAEGYSVSREKKESFPLTVTSAQKNPTAFYLCASNPTGGPYEQYFGPGTRLTVT.

The chain couples TRBV10-3 to TRBJ1-1; 9 bases align to TRBD1. The germline CDR1 and CDR2 sequences are ENHRY and SYGVKD. This CDR3 contains 17 residues. V shed 3 bases and J 4 bases; nucleotides not matched to a gene: 12. As DNA, the CDR3 is TGTGCCATCAGTGACAGGCGCTTAAACAGGGGGCTCACTGAAGCTTTCTTT. It yields the protein CAISDRRLNRGLTEAFF.

The rearrangement joins TRBV28 to TRBJ2-7, with 8 bases identical to TRBD2. The CDR3 spans 14 residues. Germline V gives CDR1 MDHEN, CDR2 SYDVKM. V dropped 5 bases and J dropped 7; count of bases not matched to a gene: 10. CDR3 coding DNA: TGTGCCAGCAGTAAGGTGGCGGGAGGTTGGGAGCAGTACTTC. It encodes CASSKVAGGWEQYF.

This clone showed up just once. The chain couples TRBV7-9 to TRBJ2-7; TRBD2 matches 9 bases. CDR1 SEHNR and CDR2 FQNEAQ come from the germline V gene (reference sequence). With 3 bases clipped from V and 6 bases from J, the junction kept 6 bases outside the gene matches. The CDR3 consists of 14 residues. CDR3 in amino acids: CASSFAGGPGEQYF. The CDR3 DNA reads as TGTGCCAGCAGCTTCGCGGGAGGGCCGGGCGAGCAGTACTTC.

V gene TRBV19 combines with J gene TRBJ2-2; D is undetermined. Deletions cut 10 bases from V and 1 base from J, with 13 bases between. From germline, CDR1 is LNHDA and CDR2 SQIVND (reference sequence). This CDR3 comprises 14 residues. Here the CDR3 reads CATYGSWNTGELFF. The CDR3 DNA sequence: TGTGCCACCTACGGGTCTTGGAACACCGGGGAGCTGTTTTTT.

This sequence joins TRBV5-4 and TRBJ2-7; D is ambiguous. The V and J ends lost 0 bases and 1 base respectively, with 5 bases between them. CDR3 length equals 13 residues. Germline V gives CDR1 SGHNT, CDR2 YYREEE (reference sequence). CDR3 coding DNA: TGTGCCAGCAGCTTGGAGGCTTCCTACGAGCAGTACTTC. It yields the protein CASSLEASYEQYF.